The next 17 T cell receptor beta chains were all read from a single sample in a study of blood T cell repertoires in COVID-19. TCRdb's copy holds only in-frame clones and misses some; the assay was immunoSEQ multiplex PCR. The data contain some 260,000 clones, 88% of them singletons. Sequenced: peripheral blood. These receptors originate from a middle-aged woman who had recovered from COVID-19.

V usage is TRBV5-1 and J usage is TRBJ1-3; TRBD1 might be the D (6 bases). This CDR3 has 14 amino acids. Trimming removed 4 bases from V and 3 bases from J, with 11 bases in between. Germline-derived CDR1 and CDR2 are SGHRS and YFSETQ. The CDR3 DNA sequence: TGCGCCAGCAGCGCCAGGGGAATTGGAAACACCATATATTTT. It encodes CASSARGIGNTIYF.

This chain joins TRBV6-2 or TRBV6-3 and TRBJ1-2; a weak D match, TRBD1 (6 bases). CDR1 and CDR2 (germline): MNHEY, SVGEGT. This CDR3 region has 16 residues. Trimming cost V 1 base and J 1 base, with 13 bases left between them. This CDR3 reads CASSYYPRTVNYGYTF. The CDR3 DNA follows: TGTGCCAGCAGTTACTACCCCCGGACAGTTAACTATGGCTACACCTTC.

The chain joins TRBV9 to TRBJ2-1; D gene ambiguous. Trimming removed 4 bases at V and 1 base at J, with 12 bases between. CDR1 is SGDLS, CDR2 YYNGEE, per germline. The CDR3 spans 15 residues. The CDR3 DNA reads as TGTGCCAGCAGCCCAGAGGTCCTATCCTACAATGAGCAGTTCTTC. Its protein product is CASSPEVLSYNEQFF. The full variable domain, its missing parts supplied by reference TRBV9 and TRBJ2-1, is DSGVTQTPKHLITATGQRVTLRCSPRSGDLSVYWYQQSLDQGLQFLIQYYNGEERAKGNILERFSAQQFPDLHSELNLSSLELGDSALYFCASSPEVLSYNEQFFGPGTRLTVL.

V gene TRBV5-6 combines with J gene TRBJ2-5; a possible D gene is TRBD2 (6 bases). Trimming removed 0 bases from V and 2 bases from J, with 11 bases in between. The CDR3 loop spans 15 amino acids. Germline loops: CDR1 SGHDT, CDR2 YYEEEE. CDR3 in amino acids: CASSLAGGAQETQYF. The CDR3 nucleotides are TGTGCCAGCAGCTTGGCTGGCGGGGCTCAAGAGACCCAGTACTTC.

This clone appeared once. This chain uses TRBV2 with TRBJ1-5; D not resolved. V lost 6 bases and J lost 1, with 10 bases in between. This CDR3 is 14 amino acids long. CDR1 is SNHLY, CDR2 FYNNEI, per germline. This chain's CDR3 is CASRGRVSNQPQHF. As DNA, the CDR3 is TGTGCCAGCAGGGGGAGGGTCAGCAATCAGCCCCAGCATTTT.

The J gene is TRBJ2-3, the V gene TRBV5-4, with 7 bases identical to TRBD1. The CDR3 is 13 amino acids. J lost 5 bases, V lost 4 bases, and 4 bases had no gene match. Germline CDR1 SGHNT, CDR2 YYREEE (reference sequence). The CDR3 bases are TGTGCCAGCAGCGCTCAGGGGGAAGATACGCAGTATTTT. It specifies CASSAQGEDTQYF.

CDR3 sequence reads: CASSPLPTVFDYGYTF. CDR3 in DNA: TGTGCCAGTAGCCCGCTCCCCACAGTCTTCGACTATGGCTACACCTTC. The V gene is TRBV19, the J gene TRBJ1-2; D ambiguous. The V end was cut by 6 bases, the J end by 3 bases, with 20 bases between. The germline CDR1 and CDR2 sequences are LNHDA and SQIVND (reference sequence). There are 16 residues in the CDR3.

The chain links TRBV5-4 to TRBJ1-1, with D hard to call. The germline CDR1 and CDR2 sequences are SGHNT and YYREEE (reference sequence). The CDR3 runs 16 residues. Deletions cut 0 bases from V and 2 bases from J, with 14 bases between. The CDR3 nucleotides are TGTGCCAGCAGCTTGGTGGCACCCGCCCCAAACACTGAAGCTTTCTTT. Translating gives CASSLVAPAPNTEAFF.

This chain uses TRBV18 with TRBJ2-6; weak D call: TRBD2 (6 bases). Trimming removed 4 bases at V and 0 bases at J, with 10 bases between. This CDR3 spans 16 amino acids. Germline V gives CDR1 KGHSH, CDR2 LQKENI. For the CDR3, the DNA is TGTGCCAGCTCACGGGACTCCCCCTCTGGGGCCAACGTCCTGACTTTC. This sequence encodes CASSRDSPSGANVLTF. The complete variable domain, with remaining parts taken from reference TRBV18 and TRBJ2-6, reads NAGVMQNPRHLVRRRGQEARLRCSPMKGHSHVYWYRQLPEEGLKFMVYLQKENIIDESGMPKERFSAEFPKEGPSILRIQQVVRGDSAAYFCASSRDSPSGANVLTFGAGSRLTVL.

This clone is a singleton in its sample. The chain uses TRBV5-4 and TRBJ1-1, with D possibly TRBD1 on 6 matching bases. CDR3 size: 15 residues. From germline, CDR1 is SGHNT and CDR2 YYREEE (reference sequence). Trimming left V 4 bases short and J 1 base short, with 14 bases between. The CDR3, as DNA: TGTGCCAGCAGCGACCCCCCGGGACAGAACACTGAAGCTTTCTTT. Translation gives CASSDPPGQNTEAFF.

The chain joins TRBV3-1 (or the pseudogene TRBV3-2) to TRBJ1-2; D uncertain. V lost 1 base and J lost 8, with 14 bases in between. Looked up from germline, CDR1 is LGHDT and CDR2 is YNNKEL (reference sequence). The CDR3 is 14 amino acids. CDR3 sequence: CASSQAAGAAGYTF. CDR3 bases: TGTGCCAGCAGCCAAGCGGCGGGCGCGGCCGGCTACACCTTC.

This clone has only one observation. CDR3 sequence (DNA): TGCGCCAGCAGAATAGCGGGAGGGCAATCTGAGCAGTTCTTC. Encoded protein: CASRIAGGQSEQFF. This sequence joins TRBV5-1 and TRBJ2-1, with 11 bases lining up with TRBD2. The CDR3 totals 14 residues. Germline values: CDR1 SGHRS, CDR2 YFSETQ. The junction had 7 bases not matched to a gene; V was cut back by 5 bases and J by 9 bases. Together with reference TRBV5-1 and TRBJ2-1, the CDR3 gives the full variable domain: KAGVTQTPRYLIKTRGQQVTLSCSPISGHRSVSWYQQTPGQGLQFLFEYFSETQRNKGNFPGRFSGRQFSNSRSEMNVSTLELGDSALYLCASRIAGGQSEQFFGPGTRLTVL.

This chain connects TRBV20-1 to TRBJ2-1, with 11 bases that match TRBD2. Germline trimming cut 3 bases from V and 7 bases from J; bases unmatched to any gene: 2. Germline CDR1 is DFQATT and CDR2 is SNEGSKA (reference sequence). CDR3 length equals 13 residues. The CDR3 is CSASSGRVNEQFF. The CDR3 DNA reads TGCAGTGCTAGTAGCGGGAGGGTGAATGAGCAGTTCTTC.

The V gene is TRBV30, the J gene TRBJ1-1; 7 bases are a match to TRBD1. Germline V CDR1 and CDR2: GTSNPN, SVGIG (reference sequence). The V and J ends lost 5 bases and 1 base, in that order; junction bases with no gene match: 4. The CDR3 has 13 residues. CDR3 DNA sequence: TGTGCCTGGCACAGGGGAAGGAACACTGAAGCTTTCTTT. This gives the protein CAWHRGRNTEAFF.

V usage is TRBV18 and J usage is TRBJ1-1, with 8 nucleotides matching TRBD1. V was clipped by 3 bases and J by 0 bases; unmatched bases: 0. The length of the CDR3 is 14 residues. In germline, CDR1 is KGHSH, CDR2 LQKENI. CDR3 residues: CASSPDRVNTEAFF. CDR3 DNA sequence: TGTGCCAGCTCACCGGACAGGGTGAACACTGAAGCTTTCTTT.

V and J are TRBV20-1 and TRBJ2-3, with 11 positions matching TRBD2. J gave up 4 bases and V 3 bases, and 6 bases lay outside the gene matches. The germline V gene encodes CDR1 DFQATT and CDR2 SNEGSKA (reference sequence). The CDR3 sequence is 15 residues long. In DNA form, the CDR3 reads TGCAGTGCTAGTTCGGCTAGCGGGAGGTCAGATACGCAGTATTTT. This sequence encodes CSASSASGRSDTQYF.

V usage is TRBV25-1 and J usage is TRBJ2-2, with 8 bases matching TRBD1. Trimming at V came to 2 bases and at J to 5 bases, leaving 7 bases not matched to a gene. The CDR3 covers 16 residues. Per germline, CDR1 MGHDK and CDR2 SYGVNS. The CDR3 nucleotides read TGTGCCAGCAGTGAACCGGACAGGGATTGGACCGGGGAGCTGTTTTTT. Translating gives CASSEPDRDWTGELFF. Filled out from reference TRBV25-1 and TRBJ2-2, the complete variable domain reads EADIYQTPRYLVIGTGKKITLECSQTMGHDKMYWYQQDPGMELHLIHYSYGVNSTEKGDLSSESTVSRIRTEHFPLTLESARPSHTSQYLCASSEPDRDWTGELFFGEGSRLTVL.